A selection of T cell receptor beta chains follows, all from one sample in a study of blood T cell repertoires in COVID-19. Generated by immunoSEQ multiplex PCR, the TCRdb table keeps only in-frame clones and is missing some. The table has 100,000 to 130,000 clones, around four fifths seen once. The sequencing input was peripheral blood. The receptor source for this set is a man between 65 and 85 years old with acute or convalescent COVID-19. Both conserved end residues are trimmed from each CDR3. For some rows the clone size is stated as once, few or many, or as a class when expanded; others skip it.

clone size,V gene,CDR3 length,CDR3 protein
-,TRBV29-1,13,SVQGTTSGANVLT
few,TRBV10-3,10,AIRAQGAEAF
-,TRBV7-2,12,ASSPSRTALAQY
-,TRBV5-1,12,ASSEQGNTGELF
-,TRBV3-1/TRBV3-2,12,ASSLRQGRETQY
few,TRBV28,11,ASKLRAHNEQF
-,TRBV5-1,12,ASSLVGDYEKLF
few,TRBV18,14,ASSPGEPGNNSPLH
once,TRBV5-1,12,ASSLNKGDEKLF
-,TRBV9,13,ASSVTVSSTDTQY
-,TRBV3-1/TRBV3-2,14,ASSQILAGGRNEQF
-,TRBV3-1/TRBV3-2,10,ASSQGQRGRF
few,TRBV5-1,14,ASTQDENRRGNIQY
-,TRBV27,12,ASSPTVLAYEQY
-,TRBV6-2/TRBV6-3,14,ASSYRDRGRNYEQY
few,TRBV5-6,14,ASSFYRDESNQPQH
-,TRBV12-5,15,ASGLVLKDRDNYGYT